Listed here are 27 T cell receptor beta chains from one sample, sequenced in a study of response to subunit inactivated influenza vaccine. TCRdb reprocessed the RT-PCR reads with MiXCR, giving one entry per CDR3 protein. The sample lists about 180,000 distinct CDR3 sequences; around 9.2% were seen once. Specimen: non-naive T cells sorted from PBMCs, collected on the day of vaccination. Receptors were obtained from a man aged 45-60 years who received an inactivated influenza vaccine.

The CDR3 coding sequence is TGTGCCAGCACTGCCGGTTGGGGCGGCTACAATGAGCAGTTCTTC. Translating it yields CASTAGWGGYNEQFF. The J gene is TRBJ2-1, the V gene TRBV27; D is perhaps TRBD1 (5 bases). This CDR3 has 15 amino acids. The germline V gene encodes CDR1 MNHEY and CDR2 SMNVEV (reference sequence). The V end lost 7 bases, the J end lost 3 bases, and 16 bases lay between the germline ends.

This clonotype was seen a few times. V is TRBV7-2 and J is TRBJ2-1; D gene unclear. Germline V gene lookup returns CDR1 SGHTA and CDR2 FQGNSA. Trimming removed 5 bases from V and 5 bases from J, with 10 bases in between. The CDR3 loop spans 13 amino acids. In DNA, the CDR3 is TGTGCCAGCAGCCCCCGGGTTAACAATGAGCAGTTCTTC. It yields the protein CASSPRVNNEQFF.

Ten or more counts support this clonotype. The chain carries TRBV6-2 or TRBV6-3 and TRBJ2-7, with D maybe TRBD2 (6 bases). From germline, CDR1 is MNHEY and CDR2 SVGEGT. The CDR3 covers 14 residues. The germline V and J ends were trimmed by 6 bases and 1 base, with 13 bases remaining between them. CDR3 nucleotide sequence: TGTGCCAGCAGCCTACGGGAGCTTTCCTACGAGCAGTACTTC. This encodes CASSLRELSYEQYF.

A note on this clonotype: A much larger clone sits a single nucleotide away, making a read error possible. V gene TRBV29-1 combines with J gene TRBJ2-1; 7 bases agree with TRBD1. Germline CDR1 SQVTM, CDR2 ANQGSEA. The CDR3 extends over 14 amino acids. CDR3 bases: TGCAGCGTTGCATACCGGGACAGAGGCAATGAGCAGTTATTC. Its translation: CSVAYRDRGNEQLF.

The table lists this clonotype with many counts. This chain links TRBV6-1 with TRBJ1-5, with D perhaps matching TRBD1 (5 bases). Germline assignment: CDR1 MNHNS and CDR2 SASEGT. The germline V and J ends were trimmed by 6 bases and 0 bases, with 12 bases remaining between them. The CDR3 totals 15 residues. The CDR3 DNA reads TGTGCCAGCAGCCGGGGCATTAATAGCAATCAGCCCCAGCATTTT. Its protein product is CASSRGINSNQPQHF.

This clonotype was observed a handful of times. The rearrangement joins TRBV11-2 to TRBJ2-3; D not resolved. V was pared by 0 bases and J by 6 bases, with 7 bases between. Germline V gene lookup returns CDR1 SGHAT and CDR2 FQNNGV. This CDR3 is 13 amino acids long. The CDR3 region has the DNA TGTGCCAGCAGCTTAGATCTTGGGGATACGCAGTATTTT. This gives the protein CASSLDLGDTQYF.

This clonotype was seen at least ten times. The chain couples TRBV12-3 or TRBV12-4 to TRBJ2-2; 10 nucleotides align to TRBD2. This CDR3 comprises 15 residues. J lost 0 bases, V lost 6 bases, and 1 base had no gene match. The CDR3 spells CASRSGGANTGELFF. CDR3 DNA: TGTGCCAGCAGAAGCGGGGGGGCGAACACCGGGGAGCTGTTTTTT.

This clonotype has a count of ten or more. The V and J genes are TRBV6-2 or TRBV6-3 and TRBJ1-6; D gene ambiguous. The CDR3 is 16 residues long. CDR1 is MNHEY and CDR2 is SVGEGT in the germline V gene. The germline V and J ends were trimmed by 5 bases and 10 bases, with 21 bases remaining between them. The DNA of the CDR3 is TGTGCCAGCAGTCCCGGGAGACATCCCTACGGCTCACCCCTCCACTTT. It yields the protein CASSPGRHPYGSPLHF.

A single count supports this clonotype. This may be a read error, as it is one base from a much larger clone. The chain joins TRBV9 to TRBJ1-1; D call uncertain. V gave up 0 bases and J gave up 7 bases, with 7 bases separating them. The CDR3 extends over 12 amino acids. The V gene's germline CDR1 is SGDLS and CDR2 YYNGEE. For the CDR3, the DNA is TGTGCCAGCAGCGTAGCCGGCAGTGAAGCTTTCTTT. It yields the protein CASSVAGSEAFF.

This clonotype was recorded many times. The CDR3 DNA reads as TGCGCCAGCAGCCTAAATCCAGGGTACACAGATACGCAGTATTTT. Its protein product is CASSLNPGYTDTQYF. The V and J genes are TRBV5-1 and TRBJ2-3; D might be TRBD1 (5 bases). Looked up from germline, CDR1 is SGHRS and CDR2 is YFSETQ. Trimming left V 4 bases short and J 2 bases short, with 14 bases between. CDR3 length: 15 amino acids.

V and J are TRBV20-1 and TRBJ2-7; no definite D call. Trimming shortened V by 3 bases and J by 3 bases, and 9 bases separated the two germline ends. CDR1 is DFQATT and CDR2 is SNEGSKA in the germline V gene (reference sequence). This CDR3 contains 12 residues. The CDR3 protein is CSASGRYYEQYF. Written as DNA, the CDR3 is TGCAGTGCTAGCGGACGGTACTACGAGCAGTACTTC.

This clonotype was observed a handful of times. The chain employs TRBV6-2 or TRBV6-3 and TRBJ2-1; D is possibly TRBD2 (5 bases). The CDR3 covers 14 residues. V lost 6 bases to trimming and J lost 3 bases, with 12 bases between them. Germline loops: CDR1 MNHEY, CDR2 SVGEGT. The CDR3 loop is CASSRYGDYNEQFF. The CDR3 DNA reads TGTGCCAGCAGCCGATACGGGGACTACAATGAGCAGTTCTTC.

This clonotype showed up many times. The CDR3 nucleotides read TGCGCCAGCAAACAGGACAGTAACACCGGGGAGCTGTTTTTT. Its protein is CASKQDSNTGELFF. The chain couples TRBV5-1 to TRBJ2-2, with D possibly TRBD1 on 6 matching bases. Trimming cost V 6 bases and J 2 bases, with 11 bases left between them. This CDR3 has 14 amino acids. In germline, CDR1 is SGHRS, CDR2 YFSETQ. Full variable domain (missing parts from reference TRBV5-1 and TRBJ2-2): KAGVTQTPRYLIKTRGQQVTLSCSPISGHRSVSWYQQTPGQGLQFLFEYFSETQRNKGNFPGRFSGRQFSNSRSEMNVSTLELGDSALYLCASKQDSNTGELFFGEGSRLTVL.

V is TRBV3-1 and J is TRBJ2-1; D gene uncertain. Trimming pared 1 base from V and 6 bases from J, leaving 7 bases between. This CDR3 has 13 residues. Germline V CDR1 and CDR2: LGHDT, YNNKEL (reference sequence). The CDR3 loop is CASSQVSSNEQFF. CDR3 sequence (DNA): TGTGCCAGCAGCCAAGTTTCCAGCAATGAGCAGTTCTTC.

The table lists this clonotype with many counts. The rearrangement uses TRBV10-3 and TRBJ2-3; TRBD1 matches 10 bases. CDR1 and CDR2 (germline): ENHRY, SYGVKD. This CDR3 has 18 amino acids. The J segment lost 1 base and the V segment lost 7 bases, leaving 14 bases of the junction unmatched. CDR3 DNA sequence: TGTGCCATCAAACCCAGGCGGGGACAGGGGTTTGGCACAGATACGCAGTATTTT. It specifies CAIKPRRGQGFGTDTQYF.

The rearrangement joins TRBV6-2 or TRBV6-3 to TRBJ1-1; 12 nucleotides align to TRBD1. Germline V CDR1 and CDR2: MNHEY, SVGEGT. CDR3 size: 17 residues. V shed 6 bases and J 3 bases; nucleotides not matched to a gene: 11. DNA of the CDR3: TGTGCCAGCAGCTCCCGGGACAGGGGGCTCGTTTACACTGAAGCTTTCTTT. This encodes CASSSRDRGLVYTEAFF.

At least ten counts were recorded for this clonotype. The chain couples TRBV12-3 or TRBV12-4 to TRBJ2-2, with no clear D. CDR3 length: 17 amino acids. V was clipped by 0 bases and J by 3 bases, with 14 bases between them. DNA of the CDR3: TGTGCCAGCAGTTTAGCGACGGCTAGAACGTACACCGGGGAGCTGTTTTTT. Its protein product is CASSLATARTYTGELFF.

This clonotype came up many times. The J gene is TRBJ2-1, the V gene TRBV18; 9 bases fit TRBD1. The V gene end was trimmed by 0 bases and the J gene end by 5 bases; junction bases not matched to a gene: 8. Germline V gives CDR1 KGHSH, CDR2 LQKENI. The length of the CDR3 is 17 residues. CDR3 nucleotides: TGTGCCAGCTCACCACCGATTGGACAGGGGCGCGACAATGAGCAGTTCTTC. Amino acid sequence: CASSPPIGQGRDNEQFF. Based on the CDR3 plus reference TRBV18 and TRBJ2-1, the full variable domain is NAGVMQNPRHLVRRRGQEARLRCSPMKGHSHVYWYRQLPEEGLKFMVYLQKENIIDESGMPKERFSAEFPKEGPSILRIQQVVRGDSAAYFCASSPPIGQGRDNEQFFGPGTRLTVL.

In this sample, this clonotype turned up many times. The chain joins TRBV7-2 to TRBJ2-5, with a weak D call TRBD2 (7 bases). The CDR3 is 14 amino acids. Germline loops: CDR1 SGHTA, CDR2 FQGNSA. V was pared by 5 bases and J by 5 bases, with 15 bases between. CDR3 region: CASSRGGGRETQYF. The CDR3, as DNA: TGTGCCAGCAGCCGAGGGGGGGGCAGGGAGACCCAGTACTTC.

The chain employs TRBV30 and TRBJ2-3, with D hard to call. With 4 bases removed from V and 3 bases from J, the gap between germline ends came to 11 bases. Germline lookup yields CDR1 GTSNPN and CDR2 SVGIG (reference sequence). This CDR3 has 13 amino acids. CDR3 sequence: CAWNRDWTDTQYF. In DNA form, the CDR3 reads TGTGCCTGGAACCGTGACTGGACAGATACGCAGTATTTT.

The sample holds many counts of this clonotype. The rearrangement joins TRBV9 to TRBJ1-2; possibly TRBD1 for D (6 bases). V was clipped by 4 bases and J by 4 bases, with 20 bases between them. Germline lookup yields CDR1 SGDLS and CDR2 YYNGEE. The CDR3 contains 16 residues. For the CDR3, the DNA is TGTGCCAGCAGCCCCCGGGGGGCGACCATTCCCTATGGCTACACCTTC. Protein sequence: CASSPRGATIPYGYTF.

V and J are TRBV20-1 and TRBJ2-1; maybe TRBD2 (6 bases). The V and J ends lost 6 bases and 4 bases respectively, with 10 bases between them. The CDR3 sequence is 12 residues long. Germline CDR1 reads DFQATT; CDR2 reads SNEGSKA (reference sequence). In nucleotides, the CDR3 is TGCAGTGCGCGGAGGGTTTACAATGAGCAGTTCTTC. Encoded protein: CSARRVYNEQFF.

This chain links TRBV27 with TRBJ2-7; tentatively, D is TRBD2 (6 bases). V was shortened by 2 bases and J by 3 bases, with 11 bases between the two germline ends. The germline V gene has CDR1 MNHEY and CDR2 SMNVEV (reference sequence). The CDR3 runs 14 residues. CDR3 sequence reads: CASSLIGGNYEQYF. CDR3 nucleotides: TGTGCCAGCAGTTTAATCGGCGGGAACTACGAGCAGTACTTC.

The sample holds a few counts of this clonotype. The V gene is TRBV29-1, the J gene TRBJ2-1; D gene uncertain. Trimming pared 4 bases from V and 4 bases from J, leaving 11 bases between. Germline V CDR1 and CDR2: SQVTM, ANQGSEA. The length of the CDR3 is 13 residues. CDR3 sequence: CSVAEPNYNEQFF. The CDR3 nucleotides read TGCAGCGTTGCGGAACCGAATTACAATGAGCAGTTCTTC.

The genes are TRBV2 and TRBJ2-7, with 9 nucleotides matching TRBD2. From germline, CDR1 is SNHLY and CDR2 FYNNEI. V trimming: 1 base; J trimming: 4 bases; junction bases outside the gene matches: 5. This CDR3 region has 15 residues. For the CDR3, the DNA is TGTGCCAGCAGTGAAGAAGCGGGGGGCCTTTACGAGCAGTACTTC. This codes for CASSEEAGGLYEQYF.

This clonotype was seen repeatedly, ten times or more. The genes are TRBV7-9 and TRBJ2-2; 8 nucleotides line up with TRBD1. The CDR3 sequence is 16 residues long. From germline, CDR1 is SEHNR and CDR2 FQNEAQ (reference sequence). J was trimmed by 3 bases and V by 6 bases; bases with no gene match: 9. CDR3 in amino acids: CASRTWQGAYTGELFF. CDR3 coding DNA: TGTGCCAGCAGAACATGGCAGGGGGCTTACACCGGGGAGCTGTTTTTT.

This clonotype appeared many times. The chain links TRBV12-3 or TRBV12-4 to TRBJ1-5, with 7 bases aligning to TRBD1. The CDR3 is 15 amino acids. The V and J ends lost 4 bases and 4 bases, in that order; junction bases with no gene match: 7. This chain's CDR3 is CASSSSGDRNQPQHF. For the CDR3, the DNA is TGTGCCAGCAGTTCCTCGGGGGACAGAAATCAGCCCCAGCATTTT.